This is a list of T cell receptor beta chains from one sample in a study of T-cell memory formation after mild COVID-19. Using its own MiXCR run on the 5' RACE reads, TCRdb lists one record per CDR3 protein. The sample lists about 140,000 distinct CDR3 sequences, 14% seen once, with 28% in the top ten. Sequencing used PBMCs or a T cell subset sorted from them (not recorded which). All receptors come from an adult woman who had mild COVID-19 (a few samples of this study predate the infection). Cell type and time point are not known. Each CDR3 is given with its conserved first and last residue. D genes are given only for firm matches. A clone size is listed for some rows: how often the clone was seen (once, few, many), or a class if it is expanded.

V gene	J gene	clone size	D gene	CDR3 DNA	CDR3 protein
TRBV5-6	TRBJ2-3	NA	NA	TGTGCCAGCAGCTTGGCCATGAGTCCGCAGTATTTT	CASSLAMSPQYF
TRBV20-1	TRBJ2-1	NA	TRBD2	TGCAGTGGGTTAAGCGGGGTGAGCTCCTACAATGAGCAGTTCTTC	CSGLSGVSSYNEQFF
TRBV6-5	TRBJ2-5	few	NA	TGTGCCAGCAGCCCGGGAGAGCCCCAAGAGACCCAGTACTTC	CASSPGEPQETQYF
TRBV4-1	TRBJ2-1	NA	TRBD1	TGCGCCAGCAGCCGGAAGCAGGGGGTAGGCAATGAGCAGTTCTTC	CASSRKQGVGNEQFF
TRBV19	TRBJ1-2	NA	NA	TGTGCCAGTAGGGGACATTACCATGGCTACACCTTC	CASRGHYHGYTF
TRBV5-1	TRBJ1-3	NA	NA	TGCGCCAGCAGCTTGGGGTTCCACTCTGGAAACACCATATATTTT	CASSLGFHSGNTIYF
TRBV24-1	TRBJ2-1	NA	NA	TGTGCCACGGAGGGGGGGGTTGACAATGAGCAGTTCTTC	CATEGGVDNEQFF
TRBV30	TRBJ2-1	NA	TRBD2	TGTGCCTGGGGGAGCGGGACCTACAATGAGCAGTTCTTC	CAWGSGTYNEQFF
TRBV27	TRBJ2-7	many	NA	TGTGCCAGCGGAGACTACGAGCAGTACTTC	CASGDYEQYF
TRBV5-8	TRBJ2-7	NA	NA	TGTGCCAGCAGCAACCCCGACAGTTCCTACGAGCAGTACTTC	CASSNPDSSYEQYF
TRBV19	TRBJ2-1	many	TRBD1	TGTGCCAGTAGTATCGGGACAGGGAAGGGTGATGAGCAGTTCTTC	CASSIGTGKGDEQFF
TRBV20-1	TRBJ2-5	few	NA	TGCAGTGCCCAACAGGGTCACCAAGAGACCCAGTACTTC	CSAQQGHQETQYF
TRBV13	TRBJ2-1	many	NA	TGTGCCAGCAGCTTAGTGGGCAGTTCGGCCTACAATGAGCAGTTCTTC	CASSLVGSSAYNEQFF
TRBV7-9	TRBJ2-1	NA	NA	TGTGCCAGCAGCTGGAGGGACAGTTCGTGGAAGAATGAGCAGTTCTTC	CASSWRDSSWKNEQFF
TRBV5-6	TRBJ2-7	few	NA	TGTGCCAGCAGCTTGTATCCCGGGAGCGGCTACGAGCAGTACTTC	CASSLYPGSGYEQYF
TRBV24-1	TRBJ2-1	NA	TRBD2	TGTGCCACCAGTGACTTTAGCGGGAGGGGCGAGCAGTTCTTC	CATSDFSGRGEQFF
TRBV5-1	TRBJ2-3	NA	TRBD2	TGCGCCAGCAGCTTTCTCCCCCAGCGGGAGATGACAGATACGCAGTATTTT	CASSFLPQREMTDTQYF